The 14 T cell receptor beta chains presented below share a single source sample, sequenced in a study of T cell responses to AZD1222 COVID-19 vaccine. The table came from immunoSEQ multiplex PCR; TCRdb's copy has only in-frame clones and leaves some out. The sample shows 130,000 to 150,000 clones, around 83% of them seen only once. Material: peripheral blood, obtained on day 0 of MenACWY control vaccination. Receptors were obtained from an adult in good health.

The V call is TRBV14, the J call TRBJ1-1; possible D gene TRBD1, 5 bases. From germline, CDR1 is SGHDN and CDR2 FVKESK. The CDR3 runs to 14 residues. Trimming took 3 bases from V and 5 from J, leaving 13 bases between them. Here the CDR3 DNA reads TGTGCCAGCAGCCAGGCCGGGAAGGGGACTGAAGCTTTCTTT. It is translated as CASSQAGKGTEAFF.

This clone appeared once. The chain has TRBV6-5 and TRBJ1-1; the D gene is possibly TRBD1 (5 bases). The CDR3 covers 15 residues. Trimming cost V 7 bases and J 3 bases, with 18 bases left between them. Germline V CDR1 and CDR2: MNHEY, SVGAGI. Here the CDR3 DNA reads TGTGCCAGCACCTTAGGACACCCGAGGGACACTGAAGCTTTCTTT. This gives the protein CASTLGHPRDTEAFF.

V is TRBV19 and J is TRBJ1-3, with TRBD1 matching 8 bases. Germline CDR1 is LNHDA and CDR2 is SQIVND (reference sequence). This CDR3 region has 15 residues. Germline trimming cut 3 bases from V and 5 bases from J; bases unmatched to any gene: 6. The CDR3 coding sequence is TGTGCCAGTAGTATCAACAGGGGGAGTAGAAACACCATATATTTT. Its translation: CASSINRGSRNTIYF.

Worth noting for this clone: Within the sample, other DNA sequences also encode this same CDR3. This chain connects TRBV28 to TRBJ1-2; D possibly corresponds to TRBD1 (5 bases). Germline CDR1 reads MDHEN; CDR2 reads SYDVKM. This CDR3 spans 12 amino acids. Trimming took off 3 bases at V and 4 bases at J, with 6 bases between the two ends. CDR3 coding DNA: TGTGCCAGCAGTTTGGGGGGCTATGGCTACACCTTC. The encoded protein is CASSLGGYGYTF.

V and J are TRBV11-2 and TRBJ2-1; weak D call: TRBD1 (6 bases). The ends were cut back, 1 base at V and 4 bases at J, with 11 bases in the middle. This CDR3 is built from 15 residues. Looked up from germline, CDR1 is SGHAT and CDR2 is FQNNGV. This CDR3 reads CASSLVTGPYNEQFF. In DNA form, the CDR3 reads TGTGCCAGCAGCTTAGTAACAGGGCCTTACAATGAGCAGTTCTTC.

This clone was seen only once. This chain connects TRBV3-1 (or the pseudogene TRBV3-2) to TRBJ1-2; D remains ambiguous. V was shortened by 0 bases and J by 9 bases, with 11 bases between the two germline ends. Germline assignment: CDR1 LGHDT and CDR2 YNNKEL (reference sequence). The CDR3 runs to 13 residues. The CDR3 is CASSQEPRTRYTF. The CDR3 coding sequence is TGTGCCAGCAGCCAAGAACCCCGGACGCGCTACACCTTC.

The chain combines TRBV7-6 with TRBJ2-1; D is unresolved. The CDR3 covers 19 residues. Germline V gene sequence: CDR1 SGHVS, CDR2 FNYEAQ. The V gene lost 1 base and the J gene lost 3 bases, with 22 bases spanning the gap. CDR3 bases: TGTGCCAGCAGCTTAGGGGCCTTAGGGAACTCACTGTTCTACAATGAGCAGTTCTTC. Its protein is CASSLGALGNSLFYNEQFF. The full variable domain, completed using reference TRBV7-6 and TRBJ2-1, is GAGVSQSPRYKVTKRGQDVALRCDPISGHVSLYWYRQALGQGPEFLTYFNYEAQQDKSGLPNDRFSAERPEGSISTLTIQRTEQRDSAMYRCASSLGALGNSLFYNEQFFGPGTRLTVL.

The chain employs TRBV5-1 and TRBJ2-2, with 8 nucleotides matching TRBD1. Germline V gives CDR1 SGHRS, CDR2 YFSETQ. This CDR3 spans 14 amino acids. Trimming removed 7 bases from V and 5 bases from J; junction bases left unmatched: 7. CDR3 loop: CASSGQGGTGELFF. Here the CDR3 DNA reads TGCGCCAGCTCCGGACAGGGAGGAACCGGGGAGCTGTTTTTT.

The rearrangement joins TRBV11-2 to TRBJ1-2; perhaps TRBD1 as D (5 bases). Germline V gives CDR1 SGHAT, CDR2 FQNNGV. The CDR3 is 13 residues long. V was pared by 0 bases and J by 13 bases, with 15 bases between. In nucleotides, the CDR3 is TGTGCCAGCAGCTTAGATTCCTCGGGGCTCCGCACCTTC. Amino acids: CASSLDSSGLRTF. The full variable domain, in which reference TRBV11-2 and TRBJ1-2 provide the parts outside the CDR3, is EAGVAQSPRYKIIEKRQSVAFWCNPISGHATLYWYQQILGQGPKLLIQFQNNGVVDDSQLPKDRFSAERLKGVDSTLKIQPAKLEDSAVYLCASSLDSSGLRTFGSGTRLTVV.

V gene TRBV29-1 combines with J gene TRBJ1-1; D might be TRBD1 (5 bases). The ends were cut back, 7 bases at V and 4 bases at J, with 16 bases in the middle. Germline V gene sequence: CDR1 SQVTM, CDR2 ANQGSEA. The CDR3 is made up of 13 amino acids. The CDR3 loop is CSDAQGVPTEAFF. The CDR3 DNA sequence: TGCAGCGACGCCCAGGGAGTCCCCACTGAAGCTTTCTTT.

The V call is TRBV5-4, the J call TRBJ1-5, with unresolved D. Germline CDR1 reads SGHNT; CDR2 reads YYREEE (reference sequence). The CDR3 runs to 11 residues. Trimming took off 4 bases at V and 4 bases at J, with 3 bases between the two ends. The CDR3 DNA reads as TGTGCCAGCAGCACTAATCAGCCCCAGCATTTT. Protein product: CASSTNQPQHF.

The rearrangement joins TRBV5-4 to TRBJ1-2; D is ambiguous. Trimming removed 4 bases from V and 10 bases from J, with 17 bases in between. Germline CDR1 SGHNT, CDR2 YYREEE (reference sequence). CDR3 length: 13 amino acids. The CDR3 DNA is TGTGCCAGCAGCGCCGAAACCCGGGGAGACTACACCTTC. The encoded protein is CASSAETRGDYTF.

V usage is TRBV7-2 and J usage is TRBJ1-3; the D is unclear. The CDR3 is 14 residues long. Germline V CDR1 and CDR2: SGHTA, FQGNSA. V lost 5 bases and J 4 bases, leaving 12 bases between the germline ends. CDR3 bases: TGTGCCAGCAGCCTCCAATTAACGGGAAACACCATATATTTT. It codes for CASSLQLTGNTIYF.

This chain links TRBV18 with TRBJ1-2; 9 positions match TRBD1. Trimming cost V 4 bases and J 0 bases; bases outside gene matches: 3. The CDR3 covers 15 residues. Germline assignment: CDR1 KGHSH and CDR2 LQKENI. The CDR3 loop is CASSLGQGTNYGYTF. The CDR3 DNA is TGTGCCAGCTCACTAGGACAGGGGACTAACTATGGCTACACCTTC.